This T cell receptor (beta chain) originates from a study of graft-versus-host responses after intestinal transplantation. Measured with immunoSEQ multiplex PCR; TCRdb has only the in-frame clones, and not every one. This sample yields some 70,000 clones, of which roughly 92% are seen a single time; approximately 6.3% belongs to the top ten. CDR3 length equals 14 residues. V lost 1 base and J lost 1, with 7 bases in between. Germline V lookup: CDR1 MGHRA, CDR2 YSYEKL. The chain joins TRBV4-1 to TRBJ1-1; D gene uncertain. The sequence came from a human patient who received an intestinal transplant, so some T cells may come from the graft donor. This specimen consisted of bone marrow, obtained 734 days after intestinal transplantation. Written as DNA, the CDR3 is TGCGCCAGCAGCCAAGGGGCCCCGAACACTGAAGCTTTCTTT. Residues: CASSQGAPNTEAFF.